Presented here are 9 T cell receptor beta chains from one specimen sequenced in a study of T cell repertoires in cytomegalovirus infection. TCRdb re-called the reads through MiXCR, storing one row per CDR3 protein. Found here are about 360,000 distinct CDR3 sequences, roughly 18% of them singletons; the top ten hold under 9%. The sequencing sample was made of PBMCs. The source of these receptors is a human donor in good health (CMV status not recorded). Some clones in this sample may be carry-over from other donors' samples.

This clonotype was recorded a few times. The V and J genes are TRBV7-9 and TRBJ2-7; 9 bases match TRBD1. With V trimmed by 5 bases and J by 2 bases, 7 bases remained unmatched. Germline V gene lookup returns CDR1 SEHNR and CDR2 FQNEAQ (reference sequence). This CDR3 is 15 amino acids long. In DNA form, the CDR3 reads TGTGCCAGCAGCAGCCGGGACAGGGCCACCTACGAGCAGTACTTC. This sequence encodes CASSSRDRATYEQYF.

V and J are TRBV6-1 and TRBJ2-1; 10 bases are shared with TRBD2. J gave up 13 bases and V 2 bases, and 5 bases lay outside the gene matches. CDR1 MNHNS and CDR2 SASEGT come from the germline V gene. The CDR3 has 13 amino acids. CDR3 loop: CASSETASGRQFF. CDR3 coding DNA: TGTGCCAGCAGTGAAACAGCTAGCGGGAGACAGTTCTTC.

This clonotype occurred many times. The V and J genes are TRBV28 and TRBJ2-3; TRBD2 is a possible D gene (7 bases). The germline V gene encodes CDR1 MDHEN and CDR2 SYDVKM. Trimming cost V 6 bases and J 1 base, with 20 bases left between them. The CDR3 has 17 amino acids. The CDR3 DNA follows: TGTGCCAGCAGAGGGGGGGGCGTGGCGGGGGGCACAGATACGCAGTATTTT. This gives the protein CASRGGGVAGGTDTQYF.

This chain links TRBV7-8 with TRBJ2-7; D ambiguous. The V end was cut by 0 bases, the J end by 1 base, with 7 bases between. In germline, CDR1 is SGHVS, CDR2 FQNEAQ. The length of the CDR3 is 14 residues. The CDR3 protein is CASSLAPLSYEQYF. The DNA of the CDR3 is TGTGCCAGCAGCTTAGCCCCGTTATCCTACGAGCAGTACTTC.

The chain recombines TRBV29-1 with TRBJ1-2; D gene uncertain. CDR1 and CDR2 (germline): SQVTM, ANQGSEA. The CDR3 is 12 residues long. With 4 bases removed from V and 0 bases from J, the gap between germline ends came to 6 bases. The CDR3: CSVVEANYGYTF. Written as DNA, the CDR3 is TGCAGCGTTGTGGAAGCTAACTATGGCTACACCTTC.

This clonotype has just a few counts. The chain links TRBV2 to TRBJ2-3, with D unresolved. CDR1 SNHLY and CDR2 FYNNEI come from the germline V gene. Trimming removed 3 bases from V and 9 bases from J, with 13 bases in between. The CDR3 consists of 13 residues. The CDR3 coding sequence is TGTGCCAGCAGTGACCAGATTAGTGGAACGCAGTATTTT. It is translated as CASSDQISGTQYF.

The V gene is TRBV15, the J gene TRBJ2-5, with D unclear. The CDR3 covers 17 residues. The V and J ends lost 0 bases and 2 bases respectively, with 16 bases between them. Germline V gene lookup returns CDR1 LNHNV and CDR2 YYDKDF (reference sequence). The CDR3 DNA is TGTGCCACCAGCAGAGATTATTATAACTCCCGACAAGAGACCCAGTACTTC. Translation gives CATSRDYYNSRQETQYF.

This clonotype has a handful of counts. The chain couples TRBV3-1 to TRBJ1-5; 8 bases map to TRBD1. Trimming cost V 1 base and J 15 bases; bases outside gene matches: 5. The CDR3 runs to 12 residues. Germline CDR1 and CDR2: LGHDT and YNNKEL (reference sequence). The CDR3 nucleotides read TGTGCCAGCAGCCAAGGAGACAGGGGCCTGCATTTT. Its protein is CASSQGDRGLHF. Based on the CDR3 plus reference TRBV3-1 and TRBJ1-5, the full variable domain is DTAVSQTPKYLVTQMGNDKSIKCEQNLGHDTMYWYKQDSKKFLKIMFSYNNKELIINETVPNRFSPKSPDKAHLNLHINSLELGDSAVYFCASSQGDRGLHFGDGTRLSIL.

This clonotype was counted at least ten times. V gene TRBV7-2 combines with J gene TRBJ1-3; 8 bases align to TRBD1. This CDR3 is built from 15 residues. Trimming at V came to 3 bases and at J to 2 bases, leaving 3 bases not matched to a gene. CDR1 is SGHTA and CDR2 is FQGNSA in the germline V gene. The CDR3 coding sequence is TGTGCCAGCAGCTTTGACAGGGGAACTGGAAACACCATATATTTT. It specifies CASSFDRGTGNTIYF.